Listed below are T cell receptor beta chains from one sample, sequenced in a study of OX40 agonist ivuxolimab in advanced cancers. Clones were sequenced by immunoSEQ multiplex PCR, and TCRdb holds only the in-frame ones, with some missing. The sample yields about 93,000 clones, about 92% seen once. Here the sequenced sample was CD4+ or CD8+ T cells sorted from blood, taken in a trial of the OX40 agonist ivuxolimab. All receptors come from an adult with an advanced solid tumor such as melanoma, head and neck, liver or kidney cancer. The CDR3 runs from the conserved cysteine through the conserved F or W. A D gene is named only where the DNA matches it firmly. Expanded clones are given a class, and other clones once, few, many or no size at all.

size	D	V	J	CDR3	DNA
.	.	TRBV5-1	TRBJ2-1	CASSLPGVNYNEQFF	TGCGCCAGCAGCTTGCCCGGGGTCAACTACAATGAGCAGTTCTTC
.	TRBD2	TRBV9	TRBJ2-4	CASSVEGTSGGIQYF	TGTGCCAGCAGCGTAGAAGGGACTAGCGGAGGCATTCAGTACTTC
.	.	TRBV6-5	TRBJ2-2	CASIGHPNTGELFF	TGTGCCAGCATAGGGCACCCGAACACCGGGGAGCTGTTTTTT
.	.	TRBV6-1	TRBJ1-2	CASSDGLSIGVYGYTF	TGTGCCAGCAGTGATGGTCTTTCGATTGGTGTGTATGGCTACACCTTC
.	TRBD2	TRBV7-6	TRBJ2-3	CASTPAGLAGIADTQYF	TGTGCCAGCACCCCAGCGGGGCTAGCCGGGATTGCAGATACGCAGTATTTT
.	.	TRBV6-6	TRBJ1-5	CASSKDLGQPQHF	TGTGCCAGCAGTAAAGATCTCGGGCAGCCCCAGCATTTT
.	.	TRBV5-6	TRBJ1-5	CASSSDRDLRQPQHF	TGTGCCAGCAGTTCCGACCGGGATCTTAGACAGCCCCAGCATTTT
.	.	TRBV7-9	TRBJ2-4	CASSSPEGKNIQYF	TGTGCCAGCAGCTCACCAGAGGGCAAAAACATTCAGTACTTC
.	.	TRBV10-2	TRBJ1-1	CASSESRNTEAFF	TGCGCCAGCAGTGAGAGCCGGAACACTGAAGCTTTCTTT
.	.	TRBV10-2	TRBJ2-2	CASSDVPYTGELFF	TGCGCCAGCAGTGATGTTCCCTACACCGGGGAGCTGTTTTTT
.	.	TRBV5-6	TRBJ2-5	CASSPLSEETQYF	TGTGCCAGCAGCCCTCTATCTGAAGAGACCCAGTACTTC
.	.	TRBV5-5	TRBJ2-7	CASSFQDPYEQYF	TGTGCCAGCAGCTTCCAGGATCCCTACGAGCAGTACTTC
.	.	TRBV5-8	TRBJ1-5	CASSLRGAGQPQHF	TGTGCCAGCAGCTTGCGGGGGGCCGGTCAGCCCCAGCATTTT
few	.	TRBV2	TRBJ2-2	CASSSYRPNTGELFF	TGTGCCAGCAGTTCCTACCGACCGAACACCGGGGAGCTGTTTTTT
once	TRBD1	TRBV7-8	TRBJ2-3	CASSLGDRVRSDTQYF	TGTGCCAGCAGCTTAGGGGACAGGGTTCGGTCAGATACGCAGTATTTT
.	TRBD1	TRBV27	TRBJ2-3	CASSSTGSSTDTQYF	TGTGCCAGCAGTTCGACAGGGTCTAGCACAGATACGCAGTATTTT
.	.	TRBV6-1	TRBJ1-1	CASSERGTGRESDTEAFF	TGTGCCAGCAGTGAAAGAGGAACTGGCAGGGAGAGCGACACTGAAGCTTTCTTT
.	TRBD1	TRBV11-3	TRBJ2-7	CASSLGDRGYEQYF	TGTGCCAGCAGCTTGGGGGACAGGGGCTACGAGCAGTACTTC
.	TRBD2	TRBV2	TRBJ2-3	CASRHPGGDTQYF	TGTGCCAGCAGGCACCCGGGGGGAGATACGCAGTATTTT
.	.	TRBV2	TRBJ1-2	CASSVNYGYTF	TGTGCCAGCAGTGTTAACTATGGCTACACCTTC
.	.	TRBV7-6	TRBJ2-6	CASSLVPGGSGANVLTF	TGTGCCAGCAGCTTAGTCCCAGGGGGGTCTGGGGCCAACGTCCTGACTTTC
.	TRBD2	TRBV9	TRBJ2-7	CASLVTSGKKWYEQYF	TGTGCCAGCCTGGTCACTAGCGGAAAAAAATGGTACGAGCAGTACTTC
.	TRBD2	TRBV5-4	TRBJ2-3	CASSLAVAGDTDTQYF	TGTGCCAGCAGCTTGGCTGTAGCGGGGGACACAGATACGCAGTATTTT
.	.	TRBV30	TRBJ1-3	CAWSGARGPGNTIYF	TGTGCCTGGAGTGGAGCAAGGGGACCTGGAAACACCATATATTTT
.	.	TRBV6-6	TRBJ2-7	CASSPSAQGGGYEQYF	TGTGCCAGCAGTCCCTCTGCGCAGGGTGGGGGTTACGAGCAGTACTTC
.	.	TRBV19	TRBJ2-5	CASSIRDGKETQYF	TGTGCCAGTAGTATTAGGGACGGGAAAGAGACCCAGTACTTC
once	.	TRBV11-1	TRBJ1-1	CASSLEWAEAFF	TGTGCCAGCAGCTTGGAATGGGCAGAAGCTTTCTTT
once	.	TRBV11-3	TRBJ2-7	CASSLFGSGAYEQYF	TGTGCCAGCAGCTTATTTGGTAGCGGAGCCTACGAGCAGTACTTC
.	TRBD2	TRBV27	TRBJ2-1	CASSSLAGSYNEQFF	TGTGCCAGCAGTTCCTTAGCGGGATCCTACAATGAGCAGTTCTTC
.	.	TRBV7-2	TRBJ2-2	CASSTTQASRNTGELFF	TGTGCCAGCAGCACAACCCAGGCTAGCCGAAACACCGGGGAGCTGTTTTTT
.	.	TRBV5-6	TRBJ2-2	CASSLGRTGELFF	TGTGCCAGCAGCCTGGGGCGCACCGGGGAGCTGTTTTTT
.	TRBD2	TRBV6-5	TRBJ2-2	CASSYGTKNTGELFF	TGTGCCAGCAGTTACGGGACTAAGAACACCGGGGAGCTGTTTTTT
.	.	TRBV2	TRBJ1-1	CASSLLQRAINTEAFF	TGTGCCAGCAGTCTCCTCCAGAGGGCTATTAACACTGAAGCTTTCTTT
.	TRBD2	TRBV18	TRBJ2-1	CASSLTSGGDNEQFF	TGTGCCAGCTCTCTGACTAGCGGGGGAGACAATGAGCAGTTCTTC
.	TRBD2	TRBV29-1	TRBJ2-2	CSVRLAMATGELFF	TGCAGCGTTCGACTAGCGATGGCAACCGGGGAGCTGTTTTTT
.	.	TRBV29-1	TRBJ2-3	CSVELDQGINTDTQYF	TGCAGCGTTGAACTCGACCAGGGGATAAACACAGATACGCAGTATTTT
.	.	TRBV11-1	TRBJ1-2	CASSSHYRGTFTNYGYTF	TGTGCCAGCAGCTCACACTACCGTGGGACTTTCACTAACTATGGCTACACCTTC
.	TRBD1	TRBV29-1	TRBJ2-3	CSVTGQGPDTQYF	TGCAGCGTCACGGGACAGGGGCCAGATACGCAGTATTTT
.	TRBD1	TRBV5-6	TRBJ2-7	CASSLTGGVSYEQYF	TGTGCCAGCAGCTTGACAGGGGGCGTTTCCTACGAGCAGTACTTC
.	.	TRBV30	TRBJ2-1	CAWSERDLEQFF	TGTGCCTGGAGCGAAAGGGACCTTGAGCAGTTCTTC
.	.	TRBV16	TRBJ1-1	CASSLYRPPNTEAFF	TGTGCCAGCAGCCTTTACAGGCCACCGAACACTGAAGCTTTCTTT
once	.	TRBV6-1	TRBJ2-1	CASSEAGVLNEQFF	TGTGCCAGCAGTGAAGCTGGGGTTCTCAATGAGCAGTTCTTC
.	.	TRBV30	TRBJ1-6	CAVRPGLTTSPLHF	TGTGCCGTCCGTCCGGGACTGACGACATCACCCCTCCACTTT
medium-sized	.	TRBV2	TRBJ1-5	CASSVGNQNQPQHF	TGTGCCAGCAGTGTTGGGAACCAGAATCAGCCCCAGCATTTT
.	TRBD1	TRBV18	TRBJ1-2	CASSPGQGIYGYTF	TGTGCCAGCTCACCAGGACAGGGAATCTATGGCTACACCTTC
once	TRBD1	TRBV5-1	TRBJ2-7	CASSLGQGFNEQYF	TGCGCCAGCAGCCTTGGACAGGGGTTTAACGAGCAGTACTTC
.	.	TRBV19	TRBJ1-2	CASSGPPTGGPSGYTF	TGTGCCAGTAGTGGACCCCCAACTGGGGGCCCCTCTGGCTACACCTTC
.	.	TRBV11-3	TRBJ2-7	CASSFKSLEQYF	TGTGCCAGCAGCTTCAAGTCGCTCGAGCAGTACTTC
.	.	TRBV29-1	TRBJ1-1	CSALWGAGTEAFF	TGCAGCGCCCTCTGGGGGGCGGGGACTGAAGCTTTCTTT
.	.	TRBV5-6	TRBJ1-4	CASSLAAGTGEKLFF	TGTGCCAGCAGCTTGGCGGCAGGGACGGGTGAAAAACTGTTTTTT
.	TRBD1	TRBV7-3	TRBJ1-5	CASSLMGQGAVQPQHF	TGTGCCAGCAGCTTGATGGGACAGGGGGCTGTTCAGCCCCAGCATTTT